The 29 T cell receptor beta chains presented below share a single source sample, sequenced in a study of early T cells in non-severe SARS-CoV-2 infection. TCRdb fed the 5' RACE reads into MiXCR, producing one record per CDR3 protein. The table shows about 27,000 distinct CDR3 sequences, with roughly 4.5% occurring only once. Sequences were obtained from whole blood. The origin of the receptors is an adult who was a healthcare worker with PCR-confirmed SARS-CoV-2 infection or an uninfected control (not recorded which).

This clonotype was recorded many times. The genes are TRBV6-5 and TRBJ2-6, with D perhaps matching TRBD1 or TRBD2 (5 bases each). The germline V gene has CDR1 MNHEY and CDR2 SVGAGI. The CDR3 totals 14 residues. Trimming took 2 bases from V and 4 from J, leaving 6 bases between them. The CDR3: CASSYGDGANVLTF. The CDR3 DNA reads TGTGCCAGCAGTTACGGGGACGGGGCCAACGTCCTGACTTTC.

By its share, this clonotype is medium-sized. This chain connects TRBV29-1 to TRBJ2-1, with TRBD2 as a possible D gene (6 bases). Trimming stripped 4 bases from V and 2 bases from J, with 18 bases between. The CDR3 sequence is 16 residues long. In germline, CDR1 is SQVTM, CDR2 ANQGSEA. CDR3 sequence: CSVGTAGTEPYNEQFF. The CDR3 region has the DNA TGCAGCGTTGGGACCGCCGGGACTGAACCCTACAATGAGCAGTTCTTC.

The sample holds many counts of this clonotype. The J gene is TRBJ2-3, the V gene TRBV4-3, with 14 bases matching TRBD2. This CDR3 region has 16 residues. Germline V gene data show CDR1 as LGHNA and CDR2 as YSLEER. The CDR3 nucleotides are TGCGCAAAAAGCAGCCCGACTAGCGGGAGGGGAGATACGCAGTATTTT. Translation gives CAKSSPTSGRGDTQYF.

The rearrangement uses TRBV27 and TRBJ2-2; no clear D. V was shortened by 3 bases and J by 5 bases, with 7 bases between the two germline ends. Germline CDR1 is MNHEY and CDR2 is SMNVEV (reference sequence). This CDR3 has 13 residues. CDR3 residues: CASSFVVTGELFF. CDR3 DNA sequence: TGTGCCAGCAGTTTTGTGGTTACCGGGGAGCTGTTTTTT.

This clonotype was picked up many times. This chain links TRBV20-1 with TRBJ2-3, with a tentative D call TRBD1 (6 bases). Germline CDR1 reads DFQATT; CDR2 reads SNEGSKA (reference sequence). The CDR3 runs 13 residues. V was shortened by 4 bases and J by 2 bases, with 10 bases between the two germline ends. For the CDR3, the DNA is TGCAGTGCTAATCAGGGGATCACAGATACGCAGTATTTT. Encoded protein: CSANQGITDTQYF.

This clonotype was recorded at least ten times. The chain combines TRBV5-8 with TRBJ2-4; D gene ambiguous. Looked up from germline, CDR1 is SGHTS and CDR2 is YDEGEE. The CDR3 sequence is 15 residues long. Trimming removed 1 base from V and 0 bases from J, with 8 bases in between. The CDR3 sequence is CASSLIAGAKNIQYF. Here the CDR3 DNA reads TGTGCCAGCAGCTTGATCGCCGGAGCCAAAAACATTCAGTACTTC.

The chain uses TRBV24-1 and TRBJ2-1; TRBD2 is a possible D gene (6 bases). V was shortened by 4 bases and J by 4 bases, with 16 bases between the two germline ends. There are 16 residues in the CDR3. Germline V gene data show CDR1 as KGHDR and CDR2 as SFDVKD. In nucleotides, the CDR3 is TGTGCCACCAGTGACGGCGGGAAGTCCCTTTACAATGAGCAGTTCTTC. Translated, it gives CATSDGGKSLYNEQFF.

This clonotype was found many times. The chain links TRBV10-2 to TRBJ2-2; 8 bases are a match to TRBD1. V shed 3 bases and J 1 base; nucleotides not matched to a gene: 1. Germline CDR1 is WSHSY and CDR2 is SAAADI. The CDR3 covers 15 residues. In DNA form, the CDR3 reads TGCGCCAGCAGTGACGGACAGGGGAACACCGGGGAGCTGTTTTTT. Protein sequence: CASSDGQGNTGELFF.

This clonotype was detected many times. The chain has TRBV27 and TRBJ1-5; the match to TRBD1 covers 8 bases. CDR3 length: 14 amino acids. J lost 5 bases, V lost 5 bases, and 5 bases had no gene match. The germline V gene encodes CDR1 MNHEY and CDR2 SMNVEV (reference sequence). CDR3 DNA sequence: TGTGCCAGCAGTATCACAGGGGGAGATCAGCCCCAGCATTTT. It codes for CASSITGGDQPQHF.

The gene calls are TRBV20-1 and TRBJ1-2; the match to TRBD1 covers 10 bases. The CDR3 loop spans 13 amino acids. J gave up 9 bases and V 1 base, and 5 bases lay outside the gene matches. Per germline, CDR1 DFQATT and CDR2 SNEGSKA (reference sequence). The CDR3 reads CSARARDRGSYTF. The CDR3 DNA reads TGCAGTGCTAGAGCCCGGGACAGGGGAAGCTACACCTTC.

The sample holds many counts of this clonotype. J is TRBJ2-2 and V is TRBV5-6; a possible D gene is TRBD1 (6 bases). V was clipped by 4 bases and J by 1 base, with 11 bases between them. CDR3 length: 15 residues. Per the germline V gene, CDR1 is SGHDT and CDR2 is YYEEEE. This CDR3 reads CASSPPTGNTGELFF. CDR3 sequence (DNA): TGTGCCAGCAGCCCCCCGACAGGGAACACCGGGGAGCTGTTTTTT. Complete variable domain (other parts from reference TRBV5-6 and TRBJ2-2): DAGVTQSPTHLIKTRGQQVTLRCSPKSGHDTVSWYQQALGQGPQFIFQYYEEEERQRGNFPDRFSGHQFPNYSSELNVNALLLGDSALYLCASSPPTGNTGELFFGEGSRLTVL.

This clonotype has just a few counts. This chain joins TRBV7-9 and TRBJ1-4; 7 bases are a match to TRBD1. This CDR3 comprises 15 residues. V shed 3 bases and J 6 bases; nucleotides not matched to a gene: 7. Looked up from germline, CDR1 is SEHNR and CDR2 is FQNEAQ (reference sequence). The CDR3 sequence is CASSFDRASDEKLFF. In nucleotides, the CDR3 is TGTGCCAGCAGCTTTGACAGGGCGTCGGATGAAAAACTGTTTTTT.

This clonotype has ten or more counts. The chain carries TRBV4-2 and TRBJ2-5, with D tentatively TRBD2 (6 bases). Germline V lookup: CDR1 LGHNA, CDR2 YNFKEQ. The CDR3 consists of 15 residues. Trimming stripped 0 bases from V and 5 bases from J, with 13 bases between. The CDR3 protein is CASSQDLAGWETQYF. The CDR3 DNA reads TGTGCCAGCAGCCAAGATCTCGCGGGATGGGAGACCCAGTACTTC.

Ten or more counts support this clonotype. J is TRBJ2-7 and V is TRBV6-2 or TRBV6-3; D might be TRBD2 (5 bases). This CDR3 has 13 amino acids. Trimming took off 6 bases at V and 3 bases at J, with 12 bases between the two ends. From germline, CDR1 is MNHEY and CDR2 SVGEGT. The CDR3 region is CASRPGSNYEQYV. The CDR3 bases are TGTGCCAGCAGACCGGGATCCAACTACGAGCAGTACGTC.

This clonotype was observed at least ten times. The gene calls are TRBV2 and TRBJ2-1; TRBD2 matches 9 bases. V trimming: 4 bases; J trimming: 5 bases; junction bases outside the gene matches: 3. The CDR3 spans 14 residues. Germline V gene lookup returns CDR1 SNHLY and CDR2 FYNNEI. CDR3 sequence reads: CASSGPSGDNEQFF. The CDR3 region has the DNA TGTGCCAGCAGTGGGCCTAGCGGGGACAATGAGCAGTTCTTC.

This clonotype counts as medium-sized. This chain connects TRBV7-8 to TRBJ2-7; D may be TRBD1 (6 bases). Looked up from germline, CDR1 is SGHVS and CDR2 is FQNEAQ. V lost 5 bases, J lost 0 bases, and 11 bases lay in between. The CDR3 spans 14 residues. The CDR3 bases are TGTGCCAGCAGCCTCGACAGGTCCTCCTACGAGCAGTACGTC. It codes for CASSLDRSSYEQYV.

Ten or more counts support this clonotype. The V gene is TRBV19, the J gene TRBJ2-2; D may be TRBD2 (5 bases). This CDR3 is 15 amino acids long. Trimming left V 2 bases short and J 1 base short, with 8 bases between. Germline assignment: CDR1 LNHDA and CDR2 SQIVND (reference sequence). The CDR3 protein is CASSILAENTGELFF. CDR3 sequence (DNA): TGTGCCAGTAGTATACTAGCAGAGAACACCGGGGAGCTGTTTTTT.

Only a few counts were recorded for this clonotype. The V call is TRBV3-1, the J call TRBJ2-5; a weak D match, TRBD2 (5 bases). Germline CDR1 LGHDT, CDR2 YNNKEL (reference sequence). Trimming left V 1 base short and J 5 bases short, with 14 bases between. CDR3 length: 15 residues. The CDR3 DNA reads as TGTGCCAGCAGCCAAGCCCCGGGAACGGGCGAGACCCAGTACTTC. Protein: CASSQAPGTGETQYF.

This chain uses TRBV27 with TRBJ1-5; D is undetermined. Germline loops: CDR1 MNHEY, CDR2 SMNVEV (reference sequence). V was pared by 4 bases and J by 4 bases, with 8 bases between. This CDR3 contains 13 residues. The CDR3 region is CASSWTTNQPQHF. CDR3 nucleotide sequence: TGTGCCAGCAGTTGGACGACAAATCAGCCCCAGCATTTT.

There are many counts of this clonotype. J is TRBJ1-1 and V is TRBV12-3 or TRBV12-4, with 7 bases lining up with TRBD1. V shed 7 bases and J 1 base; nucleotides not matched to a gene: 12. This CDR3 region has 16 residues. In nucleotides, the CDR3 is TGTGCCAGCACCCCTTTCCCTCGGGACAGGAACACTGAAGCTTTCTTT. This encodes CASTPFPRDRNTEAFF.

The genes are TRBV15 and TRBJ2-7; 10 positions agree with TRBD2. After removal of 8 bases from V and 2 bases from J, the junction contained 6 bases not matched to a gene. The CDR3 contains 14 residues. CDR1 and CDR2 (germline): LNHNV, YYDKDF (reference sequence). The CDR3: CATLSGRTPYEQYF. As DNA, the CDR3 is TGTGCCACCCTTAGCGGGAGGACCCCCTACGAGCAGTACTTC.

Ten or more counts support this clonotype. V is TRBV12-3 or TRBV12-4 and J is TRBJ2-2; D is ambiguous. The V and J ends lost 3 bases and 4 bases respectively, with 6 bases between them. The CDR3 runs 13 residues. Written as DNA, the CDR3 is TGTGCCAGCAGTTTTAGGGCCACCGGGGAGCTGTTTTTT. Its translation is CASSFRATGELFF.

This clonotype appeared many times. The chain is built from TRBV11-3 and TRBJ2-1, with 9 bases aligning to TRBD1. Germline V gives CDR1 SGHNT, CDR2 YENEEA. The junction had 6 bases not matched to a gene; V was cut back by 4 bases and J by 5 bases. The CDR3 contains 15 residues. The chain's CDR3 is CASSSEGTGNNEQFF. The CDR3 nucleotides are TGTGCCAGCAGCTCGGAGGGGACAGGGAACAATGAGCAGTTCTTC.

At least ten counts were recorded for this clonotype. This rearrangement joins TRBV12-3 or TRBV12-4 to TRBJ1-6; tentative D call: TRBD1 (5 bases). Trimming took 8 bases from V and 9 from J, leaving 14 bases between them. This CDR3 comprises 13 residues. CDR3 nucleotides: TGTGCCAGCCACGGTGCCCAGGGTTCACCCCTCCACTTT. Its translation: CASHGAQGSPLHF.

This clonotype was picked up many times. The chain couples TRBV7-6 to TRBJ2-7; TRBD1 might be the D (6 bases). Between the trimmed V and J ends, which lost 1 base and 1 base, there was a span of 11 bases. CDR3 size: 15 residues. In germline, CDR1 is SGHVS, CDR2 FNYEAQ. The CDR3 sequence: CASSLGAGVSYEQYV. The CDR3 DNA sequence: TGTGCCAGCAGCTTAGGGGCAGGGGTGTCCTACGAGCAGTACGTC.

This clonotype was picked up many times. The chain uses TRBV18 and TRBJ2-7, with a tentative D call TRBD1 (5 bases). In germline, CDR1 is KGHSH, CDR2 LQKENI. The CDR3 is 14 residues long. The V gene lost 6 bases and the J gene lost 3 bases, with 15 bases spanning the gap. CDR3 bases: TGTGCCAGCTCGCCAGGGAACCTTTACTACGAGCAGTACTTC. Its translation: CASSPGNLYYEQYF.

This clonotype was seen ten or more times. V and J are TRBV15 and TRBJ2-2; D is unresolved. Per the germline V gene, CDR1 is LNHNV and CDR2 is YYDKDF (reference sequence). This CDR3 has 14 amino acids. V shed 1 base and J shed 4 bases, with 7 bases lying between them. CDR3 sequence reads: CATSRVGPTGELFF. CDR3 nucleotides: TGTGCCACCAGCAGAGTAGGGCCCACCGGGGAGCTGTTTTTT.

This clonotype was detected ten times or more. CDR3 sequence reads: CASSQDRSGWNTEAFF. CDR3 in DNA: TGCGCCAGCAGCCAAGATAGATCCGGGTGGAACACTGAAGCTTTCTTT. The rearrangement uses TRBV4-3 and TRBJ1-1; no clear D gene. Germline-derived CDR1 and CDR2 are LGHNA and YSLEER. Trimming removed 0 bases from V and 1 base from J, with 12 bases in between. The CDR3 has 16 amino acids.

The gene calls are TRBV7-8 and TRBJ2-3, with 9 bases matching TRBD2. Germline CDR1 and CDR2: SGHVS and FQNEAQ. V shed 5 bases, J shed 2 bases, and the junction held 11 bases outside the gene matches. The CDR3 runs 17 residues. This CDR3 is CASSPISASGNTDTQYF. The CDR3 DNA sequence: TGTGCCAGCAGCCCCATTTCGGCTAGCGGGAACACAGATACGCAGTATTTT.